The 29 T cell receptor beta chains below come from one sample, sequenced in a study of OX40 agonist ivuxolimab in advanced cancers. Using immunoSEQ multiplex PCR, the repertoire was profiled, and TCRdb retains in-frame clones only, with some absent. In the table there are about 48,000 clones, 80% to 85% of which are singletons. The starting material was CD4+ or CD8+ T cells sorted from blood, obtained in a trial of the OX40 agonist ivuxolimab. The receptor set was obtained from an adult with an advanced solid tumor such as melanoma, head and neck, liver or kidney cancer.

The gene calls are TRBV9 and TRBJ1-2; 7 bases line up with TRBD1. CDR3 length: 16 residues. V lost 3 bases and J lost 7; bases outside the gene matches: 15. Germline lookup yields CDR1 SGDLS and CDR2 YYNGEE. CDR3 protein: CASSDRGLSFDPGYTF. In DNA form, the CDR3 reads TGTGCCAGCAGCGACAGGGGACTCAGCTTTGATCCTGGCTACACCTTC.

This chain joins TRBV4-3 and TRBJ2-3; tentative D call: TRBD2 (5 bases). Per the germline V gene, CDR1 is LGHNA and CDR2 is YSLEER. Trimming shortened V by 5 bases and J by 4 bases, and 10 bases separated the two germline ends. CDR3 length: 13 residues. The CDR3 DNA follows: TGCGCCAGCAGCAAACTAGGTGCAGATACGCAGTATTTT. Translated: CASSKLGADTQYF.

In this sample, this clone turned up a few times. The gene calls are TRBV2 and TRBJ1-1; D gene unclear. The CDR3 is 13 amino acids. The V gene lost 7 bases and the J gene lost 1 base, with 10 bases spanning the gap. CDR1 SNHLY and CDR2 FYNNEI come from the germline V gene. This chain's CDR3 is CASKLDSNTEAFF. DNA of the CDR3: TGTGCCAGCAAGCTGGATTCGAACACTGAAGCTTTCTTT. The variable domain in full, completed from reference TRBV2 and TRBJ1-1, reads EPEVTQTPSHQVTQMGQEVILRCVPISNHLYFYWYRQILGQKVEFLVSFYNNEISEKSEIFDDQFSVERPDGSNFTLKIRSTKLEDSAMYFCASKLDSNTEAFFGQGTRLTVV.

This chain uses TRBV4-2 with TRBJ1-3; D not certain. The V end lost 0 bases, the J end lost 0 bases, and 15 bases lay between the germline ends. The CDR3 sequence is 18 residues long. The germline CDR1 and CDR2 sequences are LGHNA and YNFKEQ. CDR3 loop: CASSQEGASTASGNTIYF. DNA of the CDR3: TGTGCCAGCAGCCAAGAGGGCGCCAGCACAGCCTCTGGAAACACCATATATTTT.

The rearrangement links TRBV30 to TRBJ1-5; no clear D gene. CDR3 length equals 13 residues. Per the germline V gene, CDR1 is GTSNPN and CDR2 is SVGIG (reference sequence). V dropped 2 bases and J dropped 4 bases, with 9 bases sitting between them. CDR3 sequence: CAWSIDLNQPQHF. The CDR3 bases are TGTGCCTGGAGTATCGACTTAAATCAGCCCCAGCATTTT.

This clone was seen a few times. The chain has TRBV29-1 and TRBJ1-1; a possible D gene is TRBD1 (5 bases). The CDR3 totals 15 residues. Per the germline V gene, CDR1 is SQVTM and CDR2 is ANQGSEA. V lost 4 bases and J lost 0, with 15 bases in between. The CDR3 sequence is CSVAAGWGMNTEAFF. Here the CDR3 DNA reads TGCAGCGTTGCGGCAGGGTGGGGAATGAACACTGAAGCTTTCTTT.

The chain's CDR3 is CASSERQGAQPQHF. In DNA form, the CDR3 reads TGTGCCAGCAGTGAAAGACAGGGGGCTCAGCCCCAGCATTTT. V is TRBV6-1 and J is TRBJ1-5, with 10 bases aligning to TRBD1. The CDR3 totals 14 residues. With 2 bases clipped from V and 6 bases from J, the junction kept 1 base outside the gene matches. CDR1 and CDR2 (germline): MNHNS, SASEGT.

This clone appeared a few times. This sequence joins TRBV6-5 and TRBJ2-5, with 10 bases that match TRBD1. The length of the CDR3 is 16 residues. Germline V lookup: CDR1 MNHEY, CDR2 SVGAGI. V shed 3 bases and J 5 bases; nucleotides not matched to a gene: 9. For the CDR3, the DNA is TGTGCCAGCAGTTATCTGAGGACAGGGGGAGGGGAGACCCAGTACTTC. It translates to CASSYLRTGGGETQYF.

The CDR3 loop is CASSFASGVYEQYF. The CDR3 coding sequence is TGTGCCAGCAGCTTTGCTAGCGGGGTGTACGAGCAGTACTTC. V is TRBV11-2 and J is TRBJ2-7; TRBD2 matches at 9 bases. Germline CDR1 reads SGHAT; CDR2 reads FQNNGV. With V trimmed by 3 bases and J by 4 bases, 4 bases remained unmatched. The CDR3 totals 14 residues.

CDR3 region: CASSLLAGETQYF. The CDR3 DNA reads as TGTGCCAGCAGTCTGTTGGCGGGGGAGACCCAGTACTTC. The chain links TRBV2 to TRBJ2-5; the D gene is possibly TRBD2 (6 bases). Germline assignment: CDR1 SNHLY and CDR2 FYNNEI. V lost 5 bases, J lost 5 bases, and 12 bases lay in between. The CDR3 spans 13 residues.

V usage is TRBV5-3 and J usage is TRBJ1-1; perhaps TRBD1 as D (6 bases). TRBV5-3 is sorted into the ORF group, with uncertain function. CDR3 size: 14 residues. V was cut by 8 bases and J by 4 bases, with 18 bases left in between. The CDR3 region is CASSVDSSSTEAFF. The CDR3 coding sequence is TGTGCCAGCAGCGTGGACAGTTCCTCCACTGAAGCTTTCTTT.

V usage is TRBV6-5 and J usage is TRBJ1-6, with no clear D. The CDR3 runs to 11 residues. Germline V gene data show CDR1 as MNHEY and CDR2 as SVGAGI. The V gene lost 6 bases and the J gene lost 9 bases, with 6 bases spanning the gap. The DNA for the CDR3 is TGTGCCAGCAGCTCATTTTCACCCCTCCACTTT. Translating it yields CASSSFSPLHF.

This chain connects TRBV5-5 to TRBJ2-1; TRBD1 agrees at 7 bases. The CDR3 runs 15 residues. J was trimmed by 0 bases and V by 4 bases; bases with no gene match: 4. Germline V gene data show CDR1 as SGHKS and CDR2 as YYEKEE (reference sequence). CDR3 sequence (DNA): TGTGCCAGCAGCACAACAGGGGACTCCTACAATGAGCAGTTCTTC. Its protein is CASSTTGDSYNEQFF.

In regard to this clone: Other nucleotide sequences in the sample specify the same CDR3. CDR3 amino acids: CASSVGTTVNYGYTF. The DNA for the CDR3 is TGTGCCAGCAGCGTCGGGACAACGGTGAACTATGGCTACACCTTC. The rearrangement links TRBV9 to TRBJ1-2, with D tentatively TRBD1 (6 bases). The germline CDR1 and CDR2 sequences are SGDLS and YYNGEE. This CDR3 is 15 amino acids long. The V end was cut by 2 bases, the J end by 2 bases, with 13 bases between.

The chain carries TRBV4-3 and TRBJ2-7; 9 bases fit TRBD2. J lost 4 bases, V lost 1 base, and 8 bases had no gene match. CDR1 and CDR2 from the germline V gene are LGHNA and YSLEER. CDR3 length equals 16 residues. CDR3 bases: TGCGCCAGCAGCCAAGCCTATCAGCGGGAGGCGTACGAGCAGTACTTC. This encodes CASSQAYQREAYEQYF.

The gene calls are TRBV7-2 and TRBJ1-6; 8 bases agree with TRBD1. This CDR3 is built from 14 residues. Per germline, CDR1 SGHTA and CDR2 FQGNSA. V was clipped by 5 bases and J by 6 bases; unmatched bases: 3. CDR3 coding DNA: TGTGCCAGCAGCCACGACAGGGGTAATTCACCCCTCCACTTT. This sequence encodes CASSHDRGNSPLHF.

The V gene is TRBV6-5, the J gene TRBJ2-1; TRBD1 agrees at 7 bases. The CDR3 is 15 residues long. CDR1 and CDR2 from the germline V gene are MNHEY and SVGAGI. The V gene end was trimmed by 6 bases and the J gene end by 0 bases; junction bases not matched to a gene: 5. The chain's CDR3 is CASSPTGSSYNEQFF. As DNA, the CDR3 is TGTGCCAGCAGCCCGACAGGGAGCTCCTACAATGAGCAGTTCTTC.

This sequence joins TRBV5-1 and TRBJ2-7, with TRBD2 matching 10 bases. CDR3 length: 15 amino acids. Germline-derived CDR1 and CDR2 are SGHRS and YFSETQ. J gave up 0 bases and V 5 bases, and 5 bases lay outside the gene matches. CDR3 region: CASRATSGPSYEQYF. CDR3 coding DNA: TGCGCCAGCAGGGCGACTAGCGGGCCCTCCTACGAGCAGTACTTC. Looking up the rest from reference TRBV5-1 and TRBJ2-7 gives the full variable domain: KAGVTQTPRYLIKTRGQQVTLSCSPISGHRSVSWYQQTPGQGLQFLFEYFSETQRNKGNFPGRFSGRQFSNSRSEMNVSTLELGDSALYLCASRATSGPSYEQYFGPGTRLTVT.

J is TRBJ2-6 and V is TRBV2; 7 bases are a match to TRBD1. V was clipped by 4 bases and J by 0 bases; unmatched bases: 3. The CDR3 contains 16 residues. Germline values: CDR1 SNHLY, CDR2 FYNNEI. The CDR3 protein is CASSATGDSGANVLTF. CDR3 nucleotide sequence: TGTGCCAGCAGTGCTACAGGGGACTCTGGGGCCAACGTCCTGACTTTC.

By sample share, this clone is medium-sized. The chain links TRBV27 to TRBJ1-1; D ambiguous. This CDR3 comprises 14 residues. The germline CDR1 and CDR2 sequences are MNHEY and SMNVEV (reference sequence). V lost 5 bases, J lost 3 bases, and 13 bases lay in between. CDR3 bases: TGTGCCAGCAGTCTGGGATACCTCGACACTGAAGCTTTCTTT. Protein product: CASSLGYLDTEAFF.

J is TRBJ2-2 and V is TRBV29-1; no clear D gene. Germline assignment: CDR1 SQVTM and CDR2 ANQGSEA. The ends were cut back, 4 bases at V and 6 bases at J, with 12 bases in the middle. The CDR3 is 13 residues long. Written as DNA, the CDR3 is TGCAGCGTTGTAATAGTAGGGTCCGGGGAGCTGTTTTTT. This sequence encodes CSVVIVGSGELFF.

The chain links TRBV7-8 to TRBJ1-5, with 8 nucleotides matching TRBD1. Germline values: CDR1 SGHVS, CDR2 FQNEAQ. CDR3 size: 13 residues. After removal of 6 bases from V and 4 bases from J, the junction contained 2 bases not matched to a gene. As DNA, the CDR3 is TGTGCCAGCAGACAGGGGGGGAATCAGCCCCAGCATTTT. Its translation: CASRQGGNQPQHF.

This clone has just a few counts. The chain combines TRBV20-1 with TRBJ1-1; no definite D call. Trimming left V 6 bases short and J 4 bases short, with 9 bases between. The CDR3 is 11 residues long. Germline-derived CDR1 and CDR2 are DFQATT and SNEGSKA (reference sequence). This CDR3 reads CSAEDFTEAFF. DNA of the CDR3: TGCAGTGCGGAGGATTTCACTGAAGCTTTCTTT.

The chain links TRBV27 to TRBJ2-2; D gene unclear. V lost 4 bases to trimming and J lost 5 bases, with 8 bases between them. Germline lookup yields CDR1 MNHEY and CDR2 SMNVEV (reference sequence). CDR3 length: 13 residues. The CDR3: CASSYLGTGELFF. The CDR3 region has the DNA TGTGCCAGCAGTTATCTGGGGACCGGGGAGCTGTTTTTT.

This clone was observed a single time. J is TRBJ2-7 and V is TRBV6-5; 12 bases match TRBD1. The CDR3 is 14 residues long. With V trimmed by 4 bases and J by 4 bases, 2 bases remained unmatched. CDR1 and CDR2 (germline): MNHEY, SVGAGI. The DNA of the CDR3 is TGTGCCAGCAGTTGGGGACAGGGGGCATACGAGCAGTACTTC. It specifies CASSWGQGAYEQYF.

The CDR3 region has the DNA TGTGCCTGGAGTGGGGACAGGGCCCACGATCAGCCCCAGCATTTT. Translated: CAWSGDRAHDQPQHF. The genes are TRBV30 and TRBJ1-5, with 9 bases lining up with TRBD1. The CDR3 is 15 residues long. CDR1 and CDR2 (germline): GTSNPN, SVGIG (reference sequence). The trim removed 1 base at V and 5 bases at J, leaving 6 bases unmatched.

The rearrangement joins TRBV30 to TRBJ1-4; 8 bases agree with TRBD1. Germline loops: CDR1 GTSNPN, CDR2 SVGIG (reference sequence). V trimming: 8 bases; J trimming: 4 bases; junction bases outside the gene matches: 6. The CDR3 runs to 13 residues. The CDR3 region has the DNA TGTGCCGGACAGGGCTCCCTTAATGAAAAACTGTTTTTT. It encodes CAGQGSLNEKLFF.

V usage is TRBV5-1 and J usage is TRBJ2-5, with D perhaps matching TRBD2 (5 bases). The CDR3 runs to 14 residues. Trimming cost V 2 bases and J 1 base, with 9 bases left between them. CDR1 SGHRS and CDR2 YFSETQ come from the germline V gene. The CDR3 nucleotides are TGCGCCAGCAGCTTCCGGACTCCCCAAGAGACCCAGTACTTC. This gives the protein CASSFRTPQETQYF.

V gene TRBV7-9 combines with J gene TRBJ2-5; D gene ambiguous. The CDR3 covers 12 residues. The germline V and J ends were trimmed by 7 bases and 5 bases, with 11 bases remaining between them. Germline V gene data show CDR1 as SEHNR and CDR2 as FQNEAQ (reference sequence). CDR3 sequence: CASTPLKETQYF. DNA for the CDR3: TGTGCCAGCACCCCACTAAAGGAGACCCAGTACTTC.